This T cell receptor beta chain stems from a study of tumour-infiltrating T cells in Burkitt lymphoma. V was clipped by 4 bases and J by 6 bases, with 9 bases between them. Germline V gene data show CDR1 as SNHLY and CDR2 as FYNNEI. The CDR3 covers 13 residues. This clone has just one count. Sequencing used immunoSEQ multiplex PCR; TCRdb keeps in-frame clones, though not all of them. The sample has about 15,000 clones; 70% to 80% are singletons. This TCR was sampled from a human donor with diffuse large B-cell lymphoma. Input material: tumor tissue. The genes are TRBV2 and TRBJ2-2; no firm D call. The CDR3 DNA reads as TGTGCCAGCAGTGGCCTTGAATCCGGGGAGCTGTTTTTT. Translating gives CASSGLESGELFF.